This T cell receptor (beta chain) emerged from a study of blood T cell repertoires in COVID-19. Study overall: Donors in the United States, Italy and Spain gave samples during acute or convalescent COVID-19. Sources were T cells, B-cell-depleted T cells, or PBMCs; the material itself was cDNA or gDNA.

This CDR3 comprises 16 residues. Germline-derived CDR1 and CDR2 are SGDLS and YYNGEE. With V trimmed by 4 bases and J by 4 bases, 12 bases remained unmatched. Seattle patient enrollment occurred during active infection, with longitudinal follow-up thereafter. Repertoires were generated with immunoSEQ multiplex PCR, while TCRdb's copy carries only in-frame clones and drops some. This sample has over 150,000 clones, with approximately 84% found just once. The clonotype was recovered from a woman aged 80 or over with COVID-19, enrolled during active disease. The sequenced sample consisted of peripheral blood. V usage is TRBV9 and J usage is TRBJ2-3, with 7 bases that match TRBD2. CDR3 region: CASSPRWERDPDTQYF. The DNA for the CDR3 is TGTGCCAGCAGCCCTCGTTGGGAGCGGGATCCAGATACGCAGTATTTT.